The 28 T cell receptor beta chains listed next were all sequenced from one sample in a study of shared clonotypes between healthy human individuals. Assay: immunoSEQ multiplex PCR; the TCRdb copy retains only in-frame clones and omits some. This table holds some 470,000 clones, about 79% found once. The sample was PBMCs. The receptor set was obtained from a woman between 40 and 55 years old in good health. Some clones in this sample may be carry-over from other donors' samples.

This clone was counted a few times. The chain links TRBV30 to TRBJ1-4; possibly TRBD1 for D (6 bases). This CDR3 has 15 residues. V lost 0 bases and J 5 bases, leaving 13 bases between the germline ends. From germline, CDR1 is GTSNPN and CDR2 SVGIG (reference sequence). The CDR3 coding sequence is TGTGCCTGGAGTGTAAATACAGGGAGGAATGAAAAACTGTTTTTT. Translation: CAWSVNTGRNEKLFF. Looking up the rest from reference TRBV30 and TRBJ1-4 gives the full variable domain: SQTIHQWPATLVQPVGSPLSLECTVEGTSNPNLYWYRQAAGRGLQLLFYSVGIGQISSEVPQNLSASRPQDRQFILSSKKLLLSDSGFYLCAWSVNTGRNEKLFFGSGTQLSVL.

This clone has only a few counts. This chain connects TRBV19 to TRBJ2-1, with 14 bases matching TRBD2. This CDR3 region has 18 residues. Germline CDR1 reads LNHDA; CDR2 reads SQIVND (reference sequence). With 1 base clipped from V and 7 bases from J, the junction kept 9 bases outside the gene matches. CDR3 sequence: CASSIVLGLAGALNEQFF. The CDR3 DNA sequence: TGTGCCAGTAGTATAGTCCTGGGACTAGCGGGAGCGCTTAATGAGCAGTTCTTC.

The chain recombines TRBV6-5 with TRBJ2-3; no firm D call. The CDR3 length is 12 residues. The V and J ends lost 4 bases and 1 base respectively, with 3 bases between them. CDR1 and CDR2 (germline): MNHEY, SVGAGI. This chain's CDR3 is CASSFGTDTQYF. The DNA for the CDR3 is TGTGCCAGCAGTTTTGGCACAGATACGCAGTATTTT.

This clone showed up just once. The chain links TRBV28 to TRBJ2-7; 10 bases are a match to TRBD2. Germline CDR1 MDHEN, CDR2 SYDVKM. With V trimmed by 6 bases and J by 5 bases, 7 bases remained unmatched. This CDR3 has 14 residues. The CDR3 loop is CASSQAGGPDEQYF. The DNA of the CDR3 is TGTGCCAGCAGCCAAGCGGGAGGGCCCGACGAGCAGTACTTC.

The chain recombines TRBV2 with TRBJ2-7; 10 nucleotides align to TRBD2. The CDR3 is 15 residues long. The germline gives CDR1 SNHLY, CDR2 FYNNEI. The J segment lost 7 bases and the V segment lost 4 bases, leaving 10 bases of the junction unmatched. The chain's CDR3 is CASSVSLAGEREQYF. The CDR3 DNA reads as TGTGCCAGCAGTGTTAGTCTAGCGGGAGAACGGGAGCAGTACTTC.

The CDR3 sequence is CANSGQFSGANVLTF. The CDR3 nucleotides read TGTGCCAACTCCGGACAGTTCTCTGGGGCCAACGTCCTGACTTTC. V gene TRBV7-8 combines with J gene TRBJ2-6; weak D call: TRBD1 (6 bases). Germline CDR1 and CDR2: SGHVS and FQNEAQ. There are 15 residues in the CDR3. V was cut by 10 bases and J by 0 bases, with 13 bases left in between.

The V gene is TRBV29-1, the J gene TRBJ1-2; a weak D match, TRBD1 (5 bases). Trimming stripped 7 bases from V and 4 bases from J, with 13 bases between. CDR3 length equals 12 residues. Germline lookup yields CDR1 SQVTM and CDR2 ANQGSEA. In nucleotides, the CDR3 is TGCAGCGCCGGGGGGGGTGGCTATGGCTACACCTTC. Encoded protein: CSAGGGGYGYTF. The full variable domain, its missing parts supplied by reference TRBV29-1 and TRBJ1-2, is SAVISQKPSRDICQRGTSLTIQCQVDSQVTMMFWYRQQPGQSLTLIATANQGSEATYESGFVIDKFPISRPNLTFSTLTVSNMSPEDSSIYLCSAGGGGYGYTFGSGTRLTVV.

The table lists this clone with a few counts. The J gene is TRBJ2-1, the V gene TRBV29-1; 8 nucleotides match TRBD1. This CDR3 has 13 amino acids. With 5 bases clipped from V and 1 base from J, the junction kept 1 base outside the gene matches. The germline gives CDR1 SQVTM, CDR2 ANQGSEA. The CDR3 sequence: CSVTGGSYNEQFF. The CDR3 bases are TGCAGCGTTACAGGGGGATCCTACAATGAGCAGTTCTTC.

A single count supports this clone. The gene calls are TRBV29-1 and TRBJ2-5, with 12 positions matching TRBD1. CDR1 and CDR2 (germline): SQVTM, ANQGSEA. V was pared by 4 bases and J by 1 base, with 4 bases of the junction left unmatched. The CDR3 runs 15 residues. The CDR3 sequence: CSVARDRGPQETQYF. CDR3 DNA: TGCAGCGTTGCCCGGGACAGGGGGCCCCAAGAGACCCAGTACTTC.

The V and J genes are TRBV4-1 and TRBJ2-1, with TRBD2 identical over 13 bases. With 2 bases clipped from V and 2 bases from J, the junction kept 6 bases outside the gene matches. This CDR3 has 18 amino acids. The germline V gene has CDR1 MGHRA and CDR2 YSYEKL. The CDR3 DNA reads TGCGCCAGCAGCCAACGGACTAGCGGGAGATCTACCTACAATGAGCAGTTCTTC. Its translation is CASSQRTSGRSTYNEQFF.

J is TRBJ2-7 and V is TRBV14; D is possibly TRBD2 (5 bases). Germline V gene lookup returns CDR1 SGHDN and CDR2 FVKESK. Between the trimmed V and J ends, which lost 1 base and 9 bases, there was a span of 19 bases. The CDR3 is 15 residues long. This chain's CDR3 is CASSQGGAQHSGQYF. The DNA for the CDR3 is TGTGCCAGCAGCCAAGGGGGAGCCCAACACAGTGGGCAGTACTTC.

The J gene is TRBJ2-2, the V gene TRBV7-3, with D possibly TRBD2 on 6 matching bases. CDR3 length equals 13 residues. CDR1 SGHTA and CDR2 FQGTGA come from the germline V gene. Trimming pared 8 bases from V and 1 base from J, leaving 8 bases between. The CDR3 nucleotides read TGTGCCAGCGGGACTGGGAACACCGGGGAGCTGTTTTTT. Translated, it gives CASGTGNTGELFF.

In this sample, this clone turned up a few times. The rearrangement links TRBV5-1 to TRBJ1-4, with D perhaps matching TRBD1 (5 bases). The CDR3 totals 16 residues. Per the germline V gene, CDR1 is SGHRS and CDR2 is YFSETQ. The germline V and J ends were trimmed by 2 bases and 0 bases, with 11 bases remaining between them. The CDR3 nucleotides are TGCGCCAGCAGCTTAAATCCAGGGTCAACTAATGAAAAACTGTTTTTT. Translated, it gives CASSLNPGSTNEKLFF.

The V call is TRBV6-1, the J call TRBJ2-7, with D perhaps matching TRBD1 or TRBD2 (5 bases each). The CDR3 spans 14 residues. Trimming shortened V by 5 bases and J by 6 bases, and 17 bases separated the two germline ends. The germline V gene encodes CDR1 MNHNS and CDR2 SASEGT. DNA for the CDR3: TGTGCCAGCAGTAACACAGGACTTCGGTCCGAGCAGTACTTC. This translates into CASSNTGLRSEQYF.

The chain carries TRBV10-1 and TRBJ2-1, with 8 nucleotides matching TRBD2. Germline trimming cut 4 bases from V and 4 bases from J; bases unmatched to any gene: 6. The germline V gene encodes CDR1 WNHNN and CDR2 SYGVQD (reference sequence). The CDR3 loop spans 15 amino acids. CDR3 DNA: TGCGCCAGCAGTGCAGGGGTAGCGGGATACAATGAGCAGTTCTTC. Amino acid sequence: CASSAGVAGYNEQFF.

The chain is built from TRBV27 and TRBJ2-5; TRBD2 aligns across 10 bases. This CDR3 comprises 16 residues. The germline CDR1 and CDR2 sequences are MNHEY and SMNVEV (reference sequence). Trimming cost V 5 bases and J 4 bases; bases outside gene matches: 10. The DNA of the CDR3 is TGTGCCAGCAGTCCGGGACTAGCGCTCCGCCTAGAGACCCAGTACTTC. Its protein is CASSPGLALRLETQYF.

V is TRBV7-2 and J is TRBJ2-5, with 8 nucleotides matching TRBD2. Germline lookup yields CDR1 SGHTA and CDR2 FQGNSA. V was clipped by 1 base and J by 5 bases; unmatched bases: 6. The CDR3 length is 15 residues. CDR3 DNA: TGTGCCAGCAGCTTAGGGAGCGGGAGTCACGAGACCCAGTACTTC. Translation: CASSLGSGSHETQYF.

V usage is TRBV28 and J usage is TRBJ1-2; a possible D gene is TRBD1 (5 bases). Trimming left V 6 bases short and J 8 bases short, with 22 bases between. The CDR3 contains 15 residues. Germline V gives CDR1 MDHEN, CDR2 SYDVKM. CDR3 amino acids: CASSPPGREIDGYTF. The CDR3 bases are TGTGCCAGCAGCCCCCCGGGCAGGGAGATAGACGGCTACACCTTC.

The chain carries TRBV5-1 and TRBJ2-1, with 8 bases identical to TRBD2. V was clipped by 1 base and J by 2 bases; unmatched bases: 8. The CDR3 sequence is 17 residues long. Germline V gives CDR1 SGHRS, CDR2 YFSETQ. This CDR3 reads CASSLISSGSPYNEQFF. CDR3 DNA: TGCGCCAGCAGCTTGATTTCTAGCGGGTCACCCTACAATGAGCAGTTCTTC.

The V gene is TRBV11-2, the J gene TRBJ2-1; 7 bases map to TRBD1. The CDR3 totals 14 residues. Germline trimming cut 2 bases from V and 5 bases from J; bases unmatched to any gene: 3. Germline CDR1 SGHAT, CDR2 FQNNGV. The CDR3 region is CASSLFGTDNEQFF. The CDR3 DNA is TGTGCCAGCAGCTTATTTGGGACAGACAATGAGCAGTTCTTC.

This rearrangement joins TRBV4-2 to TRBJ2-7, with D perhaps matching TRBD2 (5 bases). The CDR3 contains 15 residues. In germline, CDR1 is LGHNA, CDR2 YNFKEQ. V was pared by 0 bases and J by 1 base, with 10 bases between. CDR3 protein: CASSQDLAESYEQYF. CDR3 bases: TGTGCCAGCAGCCAAGATCTAGCCGAATCCTACGAGCAGTACTTC.

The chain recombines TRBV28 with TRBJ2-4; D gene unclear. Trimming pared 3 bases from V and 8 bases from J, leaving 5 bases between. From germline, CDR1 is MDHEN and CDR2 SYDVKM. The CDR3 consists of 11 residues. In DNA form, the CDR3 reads TGTGCCAGCAGTTTCATGGACATTCAGTACTTC. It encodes CASSFMDIQYF.

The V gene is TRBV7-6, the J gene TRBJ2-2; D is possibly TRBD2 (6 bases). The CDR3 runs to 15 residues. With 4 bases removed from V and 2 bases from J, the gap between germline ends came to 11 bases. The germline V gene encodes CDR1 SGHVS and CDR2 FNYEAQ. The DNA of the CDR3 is TGTGCCAGCAGCTCTGTGCGGGAAAACACCGGGGAGCTGTTTTTT. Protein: CASSSVRENTGELFF.

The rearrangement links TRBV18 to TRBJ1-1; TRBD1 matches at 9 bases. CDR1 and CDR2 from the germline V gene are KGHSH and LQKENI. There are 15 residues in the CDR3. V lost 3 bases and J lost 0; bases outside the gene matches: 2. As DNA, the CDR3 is TGTGCCAGCTCACCGGGACAGGGTGTGAACACTGAAGCTTTCTTT. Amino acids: CASSPGQGVNTEAFF.

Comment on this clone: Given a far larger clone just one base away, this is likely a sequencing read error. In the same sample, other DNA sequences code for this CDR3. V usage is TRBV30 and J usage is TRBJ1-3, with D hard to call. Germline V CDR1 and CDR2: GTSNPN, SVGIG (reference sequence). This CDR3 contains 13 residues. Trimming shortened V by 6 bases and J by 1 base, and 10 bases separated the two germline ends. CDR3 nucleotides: TGTGCCTGCCATCGCGGTTCTGGAAACACCATATATTTT. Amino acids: CACHRGSGNTIYF.

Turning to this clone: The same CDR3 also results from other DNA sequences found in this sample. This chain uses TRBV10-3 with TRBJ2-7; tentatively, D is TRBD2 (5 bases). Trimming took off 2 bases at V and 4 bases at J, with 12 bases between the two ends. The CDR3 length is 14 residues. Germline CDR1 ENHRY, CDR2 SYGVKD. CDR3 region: CAISEGLASYEQYF. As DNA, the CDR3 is TGTGCCATCAGTGAGGGACTGGCAAGTTACGAGCAGTACTTC.

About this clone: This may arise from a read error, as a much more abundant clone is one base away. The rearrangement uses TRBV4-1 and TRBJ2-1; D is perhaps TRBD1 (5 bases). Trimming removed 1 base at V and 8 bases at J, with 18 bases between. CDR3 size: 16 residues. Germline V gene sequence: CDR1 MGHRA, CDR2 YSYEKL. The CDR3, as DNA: TGCGCCAGCAGCCAAGCCCCCAGGGTAACCCACGATGAGCAGTTCTTC. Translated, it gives CASSQAPRVTHDEQFF.

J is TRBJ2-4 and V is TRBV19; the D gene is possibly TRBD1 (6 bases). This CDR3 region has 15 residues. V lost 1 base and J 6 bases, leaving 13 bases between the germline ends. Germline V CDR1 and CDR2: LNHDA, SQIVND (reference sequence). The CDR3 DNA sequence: TGTGCCAGTAGTATAGTAAGAGGGGGTGGAAACATTCAGTACTTC. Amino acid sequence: CASSIVRGGGNIQYF.